Listed below are T cell receptor beta chains from one sample, sequenced in a study of beta chain features in type 1 diabetes. The method was immunoSEQ multiplex PCR; TCRdb's version includes in-frame clones alone and lacks a portion of them. The table has roughly 450,000 clones, about an eighth seen once; the top ten hold approximately 0.045%. Sequencing was carried out using naive CD4+ T cells from blood. These receptors were obtained from a young woman in good health. CDR3s include the opening cysteine and the closing phenylalanine or tryptophan. D genes are given only for firm matches. Some rows mark clone size as missing; the rest say once, few, many or name a class of expanded clone.

clone size,V gene,D gene,J gene,CDR3 protein,CDR3 DNA
.,TRBV9,.,TRBJ2-3,CASSVGPHGASTDTQYF,TGTGCCAGCAGCGTAGGGCCACATGGAGCTAGCACAGATACGCAGTATTTT
few,TRBV2,.,TRBJ2-5,CASKQETQYF,TGTGCCAGCAAACAAGAGACCCAGTACTTC
.,TRBV5-6,.,TRBJ2-2,CASKRDTGELFF,TGTGCCAGCAAGCGGGACACCGGGGAGCTGTTTTTT
few,TRBV6-5,TRBD2,TRBJ2-1,CASSLRLAAYNEQFF,TGTGCCAGCAGTCTAAGACTAGCGGCCTACAATGAGCAGTTCTTC
.,TRBV9,.,TRBJ2-1,CASSLQQTGNEQFF,TGTGCCAGCAGCTTACAACAGACCGGGAATGAGCAGTTCTTC
many,TRBV23-1,.,TRBJ2-5,CASSRGNLGQETQYF,TGCGCCAGCAGTCGTGGGAATTTAGGTCAAGAGACCCAGTACTTC
.,TRBV30,TRBD1,TRBJ2-2,CAWETGVVAGELFF,TGTGCCTGGGAGACAGGGGTTGTTGCCGGGGAGCTGTTTTTT
.,TRBV30,.,TRBJ2-1,CAWRPPGLYNEQFF,TGTGCCTGGAGACCTCCGGGACTGTACAATGAGCAGTTCTTC
many,TRBV7-6,.,TRBJ2-3,CASSPGTSTDTQYF,TGTGCCAGCAGCCCTGGTACTAGCACAGATACGCAGTATTTT
.,TRBV4-1,.,TRBJ2-2,CASSQAGTAGSGELFF,TGCGCCAGCAGCCAAGCCGGGACAGCGGGATCCGGGGAGCTGTTTTTT
few,TRBV4-3,.,TRBJ2-2,CASSQDGSITGELFF,TGCGCCAGCAGCCAAGATGGCAGTATCACCGGGGAGCTGTTTTTT
.,TRBV29-1,.,TRBJ2-7,CSVTQGGITYEQYF,TGCAGCGTCACCCAAGGTGGAATCACCTACGAGCAGTACTTC
.,TRBV6-5,.,TRBJ2-4,CASSKGQLKNIQYF,TGTGCCAGCAGCAAGGGGCAGCTCAAAAACATTCAGTACTTC
.,TRBV7-2,.,TRBJ2-3,CASSPSEPDTQYF,TGTGCCAGCAGCCCTAGCGAGCCAGATACGCAGTATTTT
few,TRBV7-2,.,TRBJ2-5,CASSSGQHKTQYF,TGTGCCAGCAGCTCGGGACAACACAAGACCCAGTACTTC
few,TRBV9,.,TRBJ2-1,CASSPRGNYYNEQFF,TGTGCCAGCAGCCCCCGTGGGAACTACTACAATGAGCAGTTCTTC
.,TRBV7-9,TRBD2,TRBJ2-3,CASSRTSGSTDTQYF,TGTGCCAGCAGCCGAACTAGCGGCAGCACAGATACGCAGTATTTT
.,TRBV5-1,.,TRBJ2-7,CASSRATGSQYEQYF,TGCGCCAGCAGCCGAGCTACGGGGTCTCAGTACGAGCAGTACTTC
few,TRBV4-2,.,TRBJ2-1,CASSQDQIPGYNEQFF,TGTGCCAGCAGCCAAGATCAGATACCCGGCTACAATGAGCAGTTCTTC
.,TRBV5-1,.,TRBJ1-1,CASSFGQSGTEAFF,TGCGCCAGCAGCTTCGGACAGTCGGGCACTGAAGCTTTCTTT
few,TRBV28,.,TRBJ1-1,CASILPETANTEAFF,TGTGCCAGCATCCTACCAGAGACAGCGAACACTGAAGCTTTCTTT
few,TRBV30,.,TRBJ2-2,CAWAPTTGELFF,TGTGCCTGGGCCCCAACTACCGGGGAGCTGTTTTTT
.,TRBV5-1,.,TRBJ2-6,CASSLASGANVLTF,TGCGCCAGCAGCTTGGCGTCTGGGGCCAACGTCCTGACTTTC
few,TRBV7-2,.,TRBJ1-2,CASSFRSAYGYTF,TGTGCCAGCAGCTTCCGCTCCGCCTATGGCTACACCTTC
few,TRBV25-1,.,TRBJ2-1,CASSEGGRGKGNEQFF,TGTGCCAGCAGTGAAGGAGGTAGGGGAAAAGGCAATGAGCAGTTCTTC
.,TRBV5-1,TRBD2,TRBJ2-3,CASSLGLAGGDTQYF,TGCGCCAGCAGCCTGGGACTAGCGGGAGGAGATACGCAGTATTTT
.,TRBV21-1,.,TRBJ2-2,CASTPGGGPGELFF,TGTGCCAGCACCCCAGGCGGGGGGCCCGGGGAGCTGTTTTTT
few,TRBV28,TRBD2,TRBJ2-1,CASTVTSPNNEQFF,TGTGCCAGCACTGTGACTAGCCCCAACAATGAGCAGTTCTTC
few,TRBV2,.,TRBJ2-3,CASSDRSGSDTQYF,TGTGCCAGCAGTGATCGATCGGGGTCAGATACGCAGTATTTT
few,TRBV14,.,TRBJ1-1,CASSRGQFEAFF,TGTGCCAGCAGCCGAGGACAGTTTGAAGCTTTCTTT
few,TRBV29-1,.,TRBJ2-3,CSASELNTQYF,TGCAGCGCATCGGAGCTGAATACGCAGTATTTT
few,TRBV29-1,.,TRBJ2-7,CSGEGEYGTPSSYEQYF,TGCAGCGGTGAAGGGGAGTATGGGACACCTAGCTCCTACGAGCAGTACTTC